The clone carrying this T cell receptor (beta chain) has more than one count but fewer than ten. Its specificity is not known. All of the isolated RNA was reverse transcribed, so expressed TCRB transcripts were sequenced. Sequencing used immunoSEQ multiplex PCR; TCRdb keeps in-frame clones, though not all of them. Found here are 150,000 to 180,000 clones, around 8% of them singletons; the top ten hold 0.55% to 0.65%. These data belong to a study of beta chain features in type 1 diabetes. Whole-study results and caveats: Patients and controls would share equally any PCR tilt toward shorter templates.

V shed 2 bases and J shed 5 bases, with 10 bases lying between them. The germline V gene encodes CDR1 SNHLY and CDR2 FYNNEI. This CDR3 contains 14 residues. This receptor was identified in a man in his late teens or twenties in good health. This chain joins TRBV2 and TRBJ1-5; weak D call: TRBD1 (6 bases). Material for sequencing was central memory CD4+ T cells from blood. The CDR3: CASSERGGYQPQHF. The CDR3 DNA reads as TGTGCCAGCAGTGAAAGGGGGGGATATCAGCCCCAGCATTTT.